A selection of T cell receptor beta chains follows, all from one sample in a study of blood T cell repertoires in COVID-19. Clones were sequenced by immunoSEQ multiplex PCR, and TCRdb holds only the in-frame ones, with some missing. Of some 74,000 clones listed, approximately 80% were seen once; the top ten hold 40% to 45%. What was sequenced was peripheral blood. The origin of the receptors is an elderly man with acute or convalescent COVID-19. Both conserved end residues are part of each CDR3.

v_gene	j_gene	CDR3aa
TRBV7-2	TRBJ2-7	CASSLTADRASYEQYF
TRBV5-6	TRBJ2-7	CASSSRGGSYEQYF
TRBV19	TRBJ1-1	CASSIQGRGTEAFF
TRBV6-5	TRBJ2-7	CASSPQVPSYEQYF
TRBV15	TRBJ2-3	CATSRDPGGTDTQYF
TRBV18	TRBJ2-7	CASSPTGTQFATGGYEQYF
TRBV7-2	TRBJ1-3	CASSPVYSGNTIYF
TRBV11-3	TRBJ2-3	CASSLTDRGGTDTQYF
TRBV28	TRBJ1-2	CASRTGPPSYGYTF
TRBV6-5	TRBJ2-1	CASSYGSGNEQFF
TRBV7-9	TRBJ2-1	CASSLDHGRDSGSGEQFF
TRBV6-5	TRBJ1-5	CASRNSGRNQPQHF
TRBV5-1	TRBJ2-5	CASSLRLAGGLLNQETQYF
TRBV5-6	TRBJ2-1	CASSSMVASGSYNEQFF
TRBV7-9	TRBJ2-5	CASSTTGEETQYF
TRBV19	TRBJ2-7	CASSIQAGSYEQYF
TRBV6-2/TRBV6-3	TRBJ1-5	CASSYWAVNQPQHF
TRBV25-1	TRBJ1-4	CASSGTGLRWEKLFF
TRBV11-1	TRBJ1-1	CASSSRDRGNEAFF
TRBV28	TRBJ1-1	CASSSGGTEAFF
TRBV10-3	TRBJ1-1	CAISQVNTEAFF
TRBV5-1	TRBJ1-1	CASSLGVSGGTEAFF
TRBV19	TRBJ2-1	CASSGTGGSFYNEQFF